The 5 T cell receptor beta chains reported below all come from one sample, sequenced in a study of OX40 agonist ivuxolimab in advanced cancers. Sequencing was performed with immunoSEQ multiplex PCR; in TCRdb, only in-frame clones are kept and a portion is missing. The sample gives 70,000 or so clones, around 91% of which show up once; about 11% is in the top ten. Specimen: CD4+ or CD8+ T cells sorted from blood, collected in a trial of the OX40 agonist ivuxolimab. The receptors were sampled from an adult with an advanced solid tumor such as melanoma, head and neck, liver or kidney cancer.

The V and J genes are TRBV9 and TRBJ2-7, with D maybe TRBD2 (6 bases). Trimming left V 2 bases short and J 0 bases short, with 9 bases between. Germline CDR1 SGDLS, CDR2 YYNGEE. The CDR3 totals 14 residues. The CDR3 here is CASSVRGTSYEQYF. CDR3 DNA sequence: TGTGCCAGCAGCGTGCGCGGGACCTCCTACGAGCAGTACTTC.

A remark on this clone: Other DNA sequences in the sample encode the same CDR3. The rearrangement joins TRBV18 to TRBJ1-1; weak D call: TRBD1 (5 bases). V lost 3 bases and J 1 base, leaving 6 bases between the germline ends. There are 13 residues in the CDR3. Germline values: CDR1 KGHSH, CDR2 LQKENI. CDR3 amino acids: CASSPGQNTEAFF. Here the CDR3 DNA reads TGTGCCAGCTCACCCGGACAGAACACTGAAGCTTTCTTT.

The CDR3 reads CASSRSGNEKLFF. DNA of the CDR3: TGTGCCAGCAGCCGTTCAGGGAATGAAAAACTGTTTTTT. The J gene is TRBJ1-4, the V gene TRBV11-3, with D perhaps TRBD1 (5 bases). In germline, CDR1 is SGHNT, CDR2 YENEEA. The CDR3 loop spans 13 amino acids. V was pared by 5 bases and J by 5 bases, with 9 bases between. Complete variable domain (other parts from reference TRBV11-3 and TRBJ1-4): EAGVVQSPRYKIIEKKQPVAFWCNPISGHNTLYWYLQNLGQGPELLIRYENEEAVDDSQLPKDRFSAERLKGVDSTLKIQPAELGDSAVYLCASSRSGNEKLFFGSGTQLSVL.

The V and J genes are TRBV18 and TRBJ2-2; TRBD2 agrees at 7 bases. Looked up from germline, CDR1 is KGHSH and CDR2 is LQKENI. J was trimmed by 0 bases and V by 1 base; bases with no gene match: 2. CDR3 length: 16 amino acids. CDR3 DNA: TGTGCCAGCTCACCACTCACTAGCGCGAACACCGGGGAGCTGTTTTTT. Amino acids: CASSPLTSANTGELFF.

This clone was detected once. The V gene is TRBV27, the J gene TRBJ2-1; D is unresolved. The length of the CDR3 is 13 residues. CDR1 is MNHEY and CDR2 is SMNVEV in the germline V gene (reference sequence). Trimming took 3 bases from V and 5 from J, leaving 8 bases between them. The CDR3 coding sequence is TGTGCCAGCAGTTTTGGCAACGACAATGAGCAGTTCTTC. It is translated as CASSFGNDNEQFF.